One and the same sample provided the 17 T cell receptor beta chains below, sequenced in a study of T cells after posttransplantation cyclophosphamide. The table came from immunoSEQ multiplex PCR; TCRdb's copy has only in-frame clones and leaves some out. Altogether some 37,000 clones were found in the sample, and no singletons occur. Sequencing input: PBMCs. The receptor set was obtained from a girl under 18 in good health, CMV-negative, and a related stem cell transplant donor.

This clone was counted between two and nine times. V and J are TRBV5-4 and TRBJ2-3; 14 positions match TRBD2. V lost 4 bases to trimming and J lost 6 bases; unmatched junction nucleotides: 7. CDR3 size: 16 residues. The germline V gene has CDR1 SGHNT and CDR2 YYREEE (reference sequence). CDR3 amino acids: CASSVGLAGGIDTQYF. CDR3 bases: TGTGCCAGCAGCGTCGGACTAGCGGGGGGCATCGATACGCAGTATTTT.

This clone was counted a few times. V is TRBV2 and J is TRBJ2-1; tentatively, D is TRBD2 (5 bases). CDR1 SNHLY and CDR2 FYNNEI come from the germline V gene. The CDR3 is made up of 16 amino acids. Trimming pared 4 bases from V and 0 bases from J, leaving 13 bases between. The DNA for the CDR3 is TGTGCCAGCAGTGTTCTCACTAGAAGCTCCTACAATGAGCAGTTCTTC. Translating gives CASSVLTRSSYNEQFF.

This clone was recorded many times. The chain is built from TRBV2 and TRBJ1-2; TRBD1 agrees at 8 bases. The CDR3 is 15 amino acids. Germline V CDR1 and CDR2: SNHLY, FYNNEI. J was trimmed by 5 bases and V by 0 bases; bases with no gene match: 5. The CDR3 sequence: CASSEAVGQGYGYTF. DNA of the CDR3: TGTGCCAGCAGTGAAGCGGTAGGACAGGGTTATGGCTACACCTTC. The whole variable domain, filled in from reference TRBV2 and TRBJ1-2, reads EPEVTQTPSHQVTQMGQEVILRCVPISNHLYFYWYRQILGQKVEFLVSFYNNEISEKSEIFDDQFSVERPDGSNFTLKIRSTKLEDSAMYFCASSEAVGQGYGYTFGSGTRLTVV.

This clone came up a few times. An end of the junction differs from the germline gene, which may be a read error. The V gene is TRBV7-9, the J gene TRBJ2-7; 7 bases align to TRBD1. Germline V gene sequence: CDR1 SEHNR, CDR2 FQNEAQ (reference sequence). This CDR3 region has 16 residues. The CDR3 sequence: CASSPSPGQPVYKQYF. CDR3 sequence (DNA): TGTGCCAGCAGCCCCTCCCCGGGACAGCCGGTCTACAAGCAGTACTTC.

This clone was picked up many times. The V and J genes are TRBV7-6 and TRBJ2-1; D is undetermined. The CDR3 sequence is 12 residues long. Germline loops: CDR1 SGHVS, CDR2 FNYEAQ. Trimming removed 8 bases at V and 9 bases at J, with 14 bases between. CDR3 DNA: TGTGCCAGCCTTGACTTAAGTGGTGAGCAGTTCTTC. The encoded protein is CASLDLSGEQFF. The whole variable domain, filled in from reference TRBV7-6 and TRBJ2-1, reads GAGVSQSPRYKVTKRGQDVALRCDPISGHVSLYWYRQALGQGPEFLTYFNYEAQQDKSGLPNDRFSAERPEGSISTLTIQRTEQRDSAMYRCASLDLSGEQFFGPGTRLTVL.

This clone was observed a few times. The genes are TRBV11-2 and TRBJ2-3; D perhaps matches TRBD1 (6 bases). The CDR3 is 15 amino acids. The ends were cut back, 4 bases at V and 2 bases at J, with 13 bases in the middle. Germline CDR1 SGHAT, CDR2 FQNNGV. The CDR3 loop is CASSSRTEYTDTQYF. CDR3 DNA: TGTGCCAGCAGCTCGAGGACAGAGTACACAGATACGCAGTATTTT.

This clone came up many times. The gene calls are TRBV5-5 and TRBJ2-7, with 7 bases that match TRBD1. Trimming removed 4 bases from V and 1 base from J; junction bases left unmatched: 8. Germline V lookup: CDR1 SGHKS, CDR2 YYEKEE (reference sequence). The CDR3 length is 15 residues. CDR3 sequence reads: CASSRTGTDSYEQYF. Here the CDR3 DNA reads TGTGCCAGCAGCCGAACCGGGACAGATTCCTACGAGCAGTACTTC.

This clone has a count of ten or more. The chain joins TRBV28 to TRBJ2-1, with 12 bases lining up with TRBD1. Trimming removed 3 bases from V and 7 bases from J; junction bases left unmatched: 4. The CDR3 spans 15 residues. In germline, CDR1 is MDHEN, CDR2 SYDVKM. The CDR3 DNA sequence: TGTGCCAGCAGTTTTGGGACAGGGGGCTTGAATGAGCAGTTCTTC. It yields the protein CASSFGTGGLNEQFF.

The chain uses TRBV19 and TRBJ1-1; D call uncertain. Germline loops: CDR1 LNHDA, CDR2 SQIVND (reference sequence). The CDR3 is 13 residues long. The germline V and J ends were trimmed by 9 bases and 4 bases, with 15 bases remaining between them. Here the CDR3 reads CASSRGPVTEAFF. For the CDR3, the DNA is TGTGCCAGCTCGAGAGGGCCAGTCACTGAAGCTTTCTTT.

The rearrangement uses TRBV28 and TRBJ1-1; D might be TRBD1 (5 bases). V lost 6 bases and J lost 7, with 18 bases in between. The CDR3 has 14 amino acids. Germline lookup yields CDR1 MDHEN and CDR2 SYDVKM. The DNA for the CDR3 is TGTGCCAGCAGCAGGGTTTCTGGGCTCGTTGAAGCTTTCTTT. Its translation: CASSRVSGLVEAFF.

Many counts were recorded for this clone. The V call is TRBV10-2, the J call TRBJ2-1, with 10 bases fitting TRBD2. Trimming removed 7 bases from V and 2 bases from J; junction bases left unmatched: 5. This CDR3 has 15 residues. CDR1 and CDR2 (germline): WSHSY, SAAADI. CDR3 in DNA: TGCGCCAGCATGGCCGGGACTAGCGCCTACAATGAGCAGTTCTTC. It specifies CASMAGTSAYNEQFF.

At least ten counts were recorded for this clone. V is TRBV5-5 and J is TRBJ2-2, with a weak D call TRBD2 (5 bases). This CDR3 is built from 16 residues. The germline V and J ends were trimmed by 5 bases and 2 bases, with 16 bases remaining between them. Germline lookup yields CDR1 SGHKS and CDR2 YYEKEE (reference sequence). The CDR3 sequence is CASRRVRRSNTGELFF. The CDR3 DNA reads as TGTGCCAGCAGGAGGGTTAGAAGATCCAACACCGGGGAGCTGTTTTTT.

The chain joins TRBV28 to TRBJ1-2, with D hard to call. In germline, CDR1 is MDHEN, CDR2 SYDVKM. V lost 8 bases, J lost 4 bases, and 17 bases lay in between. CDR3 length equals 14 residues. CDR3 bases: TGTGCCAGCGTCCCCCACGGGGAGGCCTATGGCTACACCTTC. This encodes CASVPHGEAYGYTF.

This clone was detected ten times or more. The gene calls are TRBV28 and TRBJ1-3, with a possible D match to TRBD1 (6 bases). This CDR3 has 14 residues. Trimming shortened V by 7 bases and J by 4 bases, and 14 bases separated the two germline ends. CDR1 and CDR2 (germline): MDHEN, SYDVKM. DNA of the CDR3: TGTGCCAGCACACTGTTGGGGGCCGGAAACACCATATATTTT. This gives the protein CASTLLGAGNTIYF.

This clone was picked up many times. As DNA, the CDR3 is TGTGCAAGTCGCCAAGTAGCCGGGGGCGGGGAGCTGTTTTTT. It encodes CASRQVAGGGELFF. The V and J genes are TRBV12-2 and TRBJ2-2; the table's D gene call, TRBD2, was not cross checked with the DNA. TRBV12-2 constitutes a pseudogene. This CDR3 is built from 14 residues.

This clone was counted many times. The chain recombines TRBV19 with TRBJ1-2, with 9 positions matching TRBD1. The CDR3 is 14 residues long. V dropped 3 bases and J dropped 4; count of bases not matched to a gene: 3. Germline V CDR1 and CDR2: LNHDA, SQIVND (reference sequence). CDR3 region: CASSMGTGLYGYTF. The DNA of the CDR3 is TGTGCCAGTAGTATGGGGACAGGGCTCTATGGCTACACCTTC.

The V call is TRBV29-1, the J call TRBJ2-7; D gene ambiguous. The CDR3 is 12 amino acids. V lost 4 bases, J lost 0 bases, and 7 bases lay in between. Germline loops: CDR1 SQVTM, CDR2 ANQGSEA. CDR3 protein: CSVGVSSYEQYF. The CDR3, as DNA: TGCAGCGTTGGCGTTAGCTCCTACGAGCAGTACTTC.